These 12 T cell receptor beta chains were sequenced from one sample in a study of cytomegalovirus exposure and HLA in healthy donors. The PCR was carried out with 60 Vbeta primers and 13 Jbeta primers. Only in-frame clones appear in the TCRdb table, and some are missing; sequencing was by immunoSEQ multiplex PCR. The sample's table shows approximately 140,000 clones. The material sequenced was PBMCs. These receptors came from a woman aged 40 to 49 in good health and CMV-seronegative.

This rearrangement joins TRBV18 to TRBJ2-7; D is undetermined. The CDR3 is 13 residues long. The germline V gene encodes CDR1 KGHSH and CDR2 LQKENI. V lost 3 bases and J lost 0, with 6 bases in between. In nucleotides, the CDR3 is TGTGCCAGCTCACCCCCTAGCTCCTACGAGCAGTACGTC. The encoded protein is CASSPPSSYEQYV.

V usage is TRBV28 and J usage is TRBJ1-1, with D perhaps matching TRBD1 (5 bases). The CDR3 is made up of 14 amino acids. From germline, CDR1 is MDHEN and CDR2 SYDVKM. V dropped 3 bases and J dropped 3 bases, with 11 bases sitting between them. The CDR3 loop is CASSLGGGDTEAFF. CDR3 nucleotide sequence: TGTGCCAGCAGTTTGGGGGGTGGGGACACTGAAGCTTTCTTT.

This rearrangement joins TRBV11-2 to TRBJ1-3; possibly TRBD1 for D (5 bases). The germline gives CDR1 SGHAT, CDR2 FQNNGV. This CDR3 is 14 amino acids long. V lost 2 bases, J lost 7 bases, and 12 bases lay in between. The CDR3 loop reads CASSLQGTRNTIYF. The DNA of the CDR3 is TGTGCCAGCAGCTTACAGGGAACACGGAACACCATATATTTT. The whole variable domain, filled in from reference TRBV11-2 and TRBJ1-3, reads EAGVAQSPRYKIIEKRQSVAFWCNPISGHATLYWYQQILGQGPKLLIQFQNNGVVDDSQLPKDRFSAERLKGVDSTLKIQPAKLEDSAVYLCASSLQGTRNTIYFGEGSWLTVV.

The chain recombines TRBV18 with TRBJ2-3; D is unresolved. The V end lost 3 bases, the J end lost 15 bases, and 7 bases lay between the germline ends. Germline-derived CDR1 and CDR2 are KGHSH and LQKENI. The CDR3 runs to 9 residues. CDR3 sequence: CASSPPIYF. As DNA, the CDR3 is TGTGCCAGCTCACCCCCTATATATTTT.

This chain links TRBV6-1 with TRBJ2-3; 14 bases are a match to TRBD2. The V segment lost 8 bases and the J segment 7 bases; nucleotides outside the gene matches: 8. The CDR3 runs 15 residues. CDR1 and CDR2 from the germline V gene are MNHNS and SASEGT. The CDR3 DNA follows: TGTGCCAGCGCACTTCGGACTAGCGGGGGGCATACGCAGTATTTT. Translation gives CASALRTSGGHTQYF.

The J gene is TRBJ1-2, the V gene TRBV10-3, with D unclear. CDR1 and CDR2 from the germline V gene are ENHRY and SYGVKD. The CDR3 extends over 14 amino acids. Trimming cost V 2 bases and J 4 bases, with 11 bases left between them. Here the CDR3 reads CAISEIASGYGYTF. CDR3 nucleotide sequence: TGTGCCATCAGTGAGATCGCCAGCGGCTATGGCTACACCTTC.

The genes are TRBV11-2 and TRBJ2-3; possibly TRBD2 for D (5 bases). The germline gives CDR1 SGHAT, CDR2 FQNNGV. The V end lost 1 base, the J end lost 1 base, and 9 bases lay between the germline ends. This CDR3 comprises 15 residues. CDR3 sequence: CASSLVAKGTDTQYF. CDR3 DNA sequence: TGTGCCAGCAGCTTAGTAGCGAAGGGCACAGATACGCAGTATTTT. Drawing the rest from reference TRBV11-2 and TRBJ2-3, the complete variable domain is EAGVAQSPRYKIIEKRQSVAFWCNPISGHATLYWYQQILGQGPKLLIQFQNNGVVDDSQLPKDRFSAERLKGVDSTLKIQPAKLEDSAVYLCASSLVAKGTDTQYFGPGTRLTVL.

The rearrangement uses TRBV5-1 and TRBJ1-2; TRBD1 aligns across 7 bases. The CDR3 spans 13 residues. Germline values: CDR1 SGHRS, CDR2 YFSETQ. V lost 6 bases to trimming and J lost 8 bases; unmatched junction nucleotides: 10. The CDR3 reads CASTEETGQGYTF. In nucleotides, the CDR3 is TGCGCCAGCACCGAGGAGACAGGGCAAGGCTACACCTTC.

V gene TRBV5-4 combines with J gene TRBJ1-1; D unresolved. V lost 1 base and J 5 bases, leaving 9 bases between the germline ends. Germline assignment: CDR1 SGHNT and CDR2 YYREEE (reference sequence). This CDR3 is 13 amino acids long. CDR3 bases: TGTGCCAGCAGCTTGATCCAAGCGACTGAAGCTTTCTTT. The encoded protein is CASSLIQATEAFF.

The chain joins TRBV15 to TRBJ1-4, with D possibly being TRBD1 (5 bases). The CDR3 is made up of 14 amino acids. Germline loops: CDR1 LNHNV, CDR2 YYDKDF (reference sequence). The germline V and J ends were trimmed by 2 bases and 1 base, with 5 bases remaining between them. This CDR3 is CATSRQGTNEKLFF. In DNA, the CDR3 is TGTGCCACCAGCAGACAGGGAACTAATGAAAAACTGTTTTTT.

The chain carries TRBV7-2 and TRBJ1-1; D is unclear. Germline values: CDR1 SGHTA, CDR2 FQGNSA. V lost 8 bases, J lost 3 bases, and 10 bases lay in between. This CDR3 contains 12 residues. Here the CDR3 DNA reads TGTGCCAGCCCTTTACGAGACACTGAAGCTTTCTTT. Amino acid sequence: CASPLRDTEAFF.

The chain couples TRBV5-3 to TRBJ2-7, with 7 positions matching TRBD1. TRBV5-3 is an ORF for which the function is uncertain. CDR3 size: 14 residues. V lost 1 base, J lost 6 bases, and 7 bases stayed unmatched. The CDR3 DNA reads TGTGCCAGAAGCTTGAAGACAGGGCCCGCCGAGCAGTACGTC. It encodes CARSLKTGPAEQYV.